One and the same sample provided the 10 T cell receptor beta chains below, sequenced in a study of beta chain features in type 1 diabetes. Of the isolated RNA, all was reverse transcribed, and so the sequenced material was expressed TCRB transcripts. Here immunoSEQ multiplex PCR was the method, and the copy in TCRdb shows in-frame clones only, minus some. The repertoire holds under 250,000 clones, with about 14% as singletons. The specimen sequenced was naive CD4+ T cells from blood. The receptors here all came from a woman between 40 and 50 years old in good health.

The genes are TRBV6-5 and TRBJ1-1; TRBD1 aligns across 9 bases. This CDR3 contains 14 residues. The J segment lost 8 bases and the V segment lost 5 bases, leaving 9 bases of the junction unmatched. Germline V gives CDR1 MNHEY, CDR2 SVGAGI. Here the CDR3 DNA reads TGTGCCAGCAGTCGAACCGACAGGGGGAGAGAAGCTTTCTTT. Its translation is CASSRTDRGREAFF.

This clone has only a few counts. The CDR3: CATSIVRQFRTEAFF. The CDR3 DNA sequence: TGTGCCACCAGCATAGTCCGACAGTTTCGCACTGAAGCTTTCTTT. The rearrangement uses TRBV15 and TRBJ1-1; D perhaps matches TRBD1 (5 bases). The germline V gene encodes CDR1 LNHNV and CDR2 YYDKDF (reference sequence). Deletions cut 4 bases from V and 4 bases from J, with 16 bases between. The CDR3 is 15 amino acids.

This clone was seen at least ten times. This rearrangement joins TRBV4-3 to TRBJ2-1; D may be TRBD2 (6 bases). V lost 4 bases and J 10 bases, leaving 17 bases between the germline ends. This CDR3 is 14 amino acids long. The germline V gene has CDR1 LGHNA and CDR2 YSLEER. The CDR3 is CASSPGGLPSEQFF. In nucleotides, the CDR3 is TGCGCCAGCAGCCCCGGGGGACTGCCCTCGGAGCAGTTCTTC.

The chain carries TRBV7-2 and TRBJ2-2; TRBD1 aligns across 8 bases. Per germline, CDR1 SGHTA and CDR2 FQGNSA. V dropped 5 bases and J dropped 2; count of bases not matched to a gene: 10. The CDR3 has 17 amino acids. CDR3 amino acids: CASSPGTGVINTGELFF. As DNA, the CDR3 is TGTGCCAGCAGCCCCGGGACAGGCGTCATTAACACCGGGGAGCTGTTTTTT.

In its sample, this clone was seen a few times. The chain combines TRBV29-1 with TRBJ1-2, with D tentatively TRBD1 (6 bases). The CDR3 totals 13 residues. Germline CDR1 and CDR2: SQVTM and ANQGSEA. V lost 4 bases and J lost 8, with 17 bases in between. This CDR3 reads CSVGVTGHRGYTF. The CDR3 coding sequence is TGCAGCGTTGGGGTCACAGGGCACAGAGGCTACACCTTC. The complete variable domain, with remaining parts taken from reference TRBV29-1 and TRBJ1-2, reads SAVISQKPSRDICQRGTSLTIQCQVDSQVTMMFWYRQQPGQSLTLIATANQGSEATYESGFVIDKFPISRPNLTFSTLTVSNMSPEDSSIYLCSVGVTGHRGYTFGSGTRLTVV.

This clone has a handful of counts. V gene TRBV10-3 combines with J gene TRBJ2-5; TRBD2 is a possible D gene (5 bases). Germline CDR1 and CDR2: ENHRY and SYGVKD. CDR3 size: 14 residues. Trimming shortened V by 10 bases and J by 0 bases, and 15 bases separated the two germline ends. The CDR3: CATGVWVDQETQYF. The CDR3 DNA reads as TGTGCCACCGGGGTGTGGGTAGACCAAGAGACCCAGTACTTC.

This chain links TRBV9 with TRBJ2-2; 9 bases map to TRBD2. This CDR3 is 16 amino acids long. Trimming at V came to 4 bases and at J to 1 base, leaving 5 bases not matched to a gene. Per germline, CDR1 SGDLS and CDR2 YYNGEE. Here the CDR3 reads CASSPRAGGNTGELFF. CDR3 DNA sequence: TGTGCCAGCAGCCCCAGAGCGGGGGGGAACACCGGGGAGCTGTTTTTT.

The rearrangement joins TRBV12-5 to TRBJ2-5; D possibly corresponds to TRBD1 (5 bases). CDR3 length equals 16 residues. The germline V gene has CDR1 LGHNT and CDR2 FRNRAP. V lost 1 base and J 5 bases, leaving 17 bases between the germline ends. The CDR3 sequence: CASGLGSRGAGETQYF. In DNA form, the CDR3 reads TGTGCTAGTGGTTTGGGATCTAGGGGTGCAGGCGAGACCCAGTACTTC.

This clone has only a few counts. The chain uses TRBV2 and TRBJ2-3, with 10 nucleotides matching TRBD2. V shed 4 bases and J 0 bases; nucleotides not matched to a gene: 16. CDR3 length: 20 amino acids. From germline, CDR1 is SNHLY and CDR2 FYNNEI. CDR3 sequence: CASSGRQGSGGWQSTDTQYF. In DNA, the CDR3 is TGTGCCAGCAGTGGAAGACAGGGTAGCGGGGGGTGGCAAAGCACAGATACGCAGTATTTT.

This clone was seen a few times. This CDR3 is CASSQERRTGSSYEQYF. In DNA form, the CDR3 reads TGCGCCAGCAGCCAAGAACGACGGACAGGGAGCTCCTACGAGCAGTACTTC. The V call is TRBV4-3, the J call TRBJ2-7; 8 bases match TRBD1. The CDR3 sequence is 17 residues long. CDR1 and CDR2 (germline): LGHNA, YSLEER. J gave up 0 bases and V 0 bases, and 7 bases lay outside the gene matches.